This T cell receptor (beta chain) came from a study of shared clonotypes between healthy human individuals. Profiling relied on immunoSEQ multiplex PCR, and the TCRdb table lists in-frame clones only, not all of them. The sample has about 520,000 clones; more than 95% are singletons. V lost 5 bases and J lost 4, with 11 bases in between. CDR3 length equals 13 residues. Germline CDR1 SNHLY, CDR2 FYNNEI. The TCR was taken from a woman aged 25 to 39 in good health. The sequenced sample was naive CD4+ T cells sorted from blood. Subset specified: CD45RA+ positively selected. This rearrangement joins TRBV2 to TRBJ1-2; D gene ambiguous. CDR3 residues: CASSPQPSYGYTF. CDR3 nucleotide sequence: TGTGCCAGCAGTCCCCAACCGAGCTATGGCTACACCTTC.